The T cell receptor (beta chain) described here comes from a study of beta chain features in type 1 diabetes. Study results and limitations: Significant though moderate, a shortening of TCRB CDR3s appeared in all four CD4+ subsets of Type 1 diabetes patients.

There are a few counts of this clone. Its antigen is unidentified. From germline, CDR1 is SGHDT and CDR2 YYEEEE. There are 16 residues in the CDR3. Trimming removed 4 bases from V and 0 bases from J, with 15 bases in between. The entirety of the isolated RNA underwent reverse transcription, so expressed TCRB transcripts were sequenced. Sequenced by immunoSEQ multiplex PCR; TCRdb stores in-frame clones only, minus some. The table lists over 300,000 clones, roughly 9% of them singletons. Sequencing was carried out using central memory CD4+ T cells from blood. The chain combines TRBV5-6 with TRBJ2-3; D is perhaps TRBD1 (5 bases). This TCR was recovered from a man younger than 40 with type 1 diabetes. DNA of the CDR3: TGTGCCAGCAGCCTGGACACTCGTCGGAGCACAGATACGCAGTATTTT. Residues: CASSLDTRRSTDTQYF.